The 26 T cell receptor beta chains below all came from one sample that was sequenced in a study of cytomegalovirus exposure and HLA in healthy donors (dated by TCRdb to about 2017). Library creation used the immunoSEQ multiplex PCR assay. For the multiplex PCR, a mixture combining 60 forward primers for TCR Vbeta segments and 13 reverse primers for TCR Jbeta segments was used. TCRdb took over this immuneACCESS table, retaining in-frame rearrangements with V and J assigned. Such tables are incomplete; in checked studies, under half of the missing clones stem from an unresolved V gene, and the remainder is unexplained. Present in this sample are 120,000 or so clones, roughly 80% of which were seen just once. The ten largest make up around 18% of the sample. The material sequenced was PBMCs. The receptor source for this set is a man younger than 35 in good health and CMV-seropositive.

This chain joins TRBV27 and TRBJ1-1, with D possibly TRBD1 on 6 matching bases. With 8 bases removed from V and 3 bases from J, the gap between germline ends came to 16 bases. CDR1 is MNHEY and CDR2 is SMNVEV in the germline V gene (reference sequence). This CDR3 has 14 amino acids. The CDR3 spells CASGGHHGDTEAFF. The CDR3 DNA follows: TGTGCCAGCGGGGGACATCATGGCGACACTGAAGCTTTCTTT.

The sample holds one count of this clone. The chain is built from TRBV10-3 and TRBJ1-6; TRBD1 matches 7 bases. Germline V gene sequence: CDR1 ENHRY, CDR2 SYGVKD. CDR3 length: 15 amino acids. The V and J ends lost 2 bases and 10 bases, in that order; junction bases with no gene match: 8. The CDR3 nucleotides read TGTGCCATCAGTGAGCCACGACAGGGCAGATCACCCCTCCACTTT. The encoded protein is CAISEPRQGRSPLHF.

The J gene is TRBJ2-7, the V gene TRBV6-5; 10 bases are a match to TRBD1. This CDR3 has 15 amino acids. Trimming at V came to 5 bases and at J to 6 bases, leaving 10 bases not matched to a gene. CDR1 and CDR2 from the germline V gene are MNHEY and SVGAGI. The CDR3 spells CASSTPGQGSLEQYF. The DNA of the CDR3 is TGTGCCAGCAGTACCCCGGGACAGGGGTCTCTCGAGCAGTACTTC.

This clone is a singleton in its sample. The chain combines TRBV10-1 with TRBJ2-3, with TRBD1 identical over 7 bases. Germline CDR1 WNHNN, CDR2 SYGVQD (reference sequence). There are 14 residues in the CDR3. The V and J ends lost 5 bases and 4 bases, in that order; junction bases with no gene match: 6. The DNA of the CDR3 is TGCGCCAGCAGTACAGGGGCAGTGCCAGATACGCAGTATTTT. As protein: CASSTGAVPDTQYF.

This chain connects TRBV2 to TRBJ1-2, with D perhaps matching TRBD1 (6 bases). Trimming took 2 bases from V and 8 from J, leaving 12 bases between them. In germline, CDR1 is SNHLY, CDR2 FYNNEI. The CDR3 has 13 amino acids. The chain's CDR3 is CASSERQGQGYTF. CDR3 nucleotides: TGTGCCAGCAGTGAACGGCAGGGGCAAGGCTACACCTTC.

This sequence joins TRBV19 and TRBJ1-2; D is possibly TRBD1 (6 bases). Trimming shortened V by 5 bases and J by 10 bases, and 17 bases separated the two germline ends. Germline V CDR1 and CDR2: LNHDA, SQIVND (reference sequence). The CDR3 covers 13 residues. The CDR3 sequence is CASSLRTALDYTF. In DNA form, the CDR3 reads TGTGCCAGTAGTCTGCGGACAGCGCTCGACTACACCTTC.

This chain links TRBV4-1 with TRBJ1-1, with D uncertain. V lost 6 bases and J 1 base, leaving 6 bases between the germline ends. Germline lookup yields CDR1 MGHRA and CDR2 YSYEKL. The length of the CDR3 is 12 residues. CDR3 loop: CASSTGNTEAFF. CDR3 bases: TGCGCCAGCAGTACCGGGAACACTGAAGCTTTCTTT.

This CDR3 is CASSDRGSYNEQFF. The CDR3, as DNA: TGTGCCAGTAGTGACAGGGGCTCCTACAATGAGCAGTTCTTC. The chain recombines TRBV19 with TRBJ2-1, with 8 nucleotides matching TRBD1. Germline V CDR1 and CDR2: LNHDA, SQIVND (reference sequence). Germline trimming cut 5 bases from V and 0 bases from J; bases unmatched to any gene: 0. The CDR3 extends over 14 amino acids.

The chain links TRBV25-1 to TRBJ1-2, with D hard to call. Germline loops: CDR1 MGHDK, CDR2 SYGVNS. The CDR3 covers 13 residues. Trimming pared 6 bases from V and 3 bases from J, leaving 11 bases between. This CDR3 is CASSVQLDYGYTF. DNA of the CDR3: TGTGCCAGCAGCGTGCAGTTGGACTATGGCTACACCTTC.

This clone was seen once. The V and J genes are TRBV7-9 and TRBJ1-2; no definite D call. The CDR3 loop spans 14 amino acids. The germline gives CDR1 SEHNR, CDR2 FQNEAQ (reference sequence). Deletions cut 1 base from V and 8 bases from J, with 14 bases between. The CDR3 nucleotides are TGTGCCAGCAGCTTAGATTCGGTCGTATCGGGCTACACCTTC. Its translation: CASSLDSVVSGYTF. Supplemented by reference TRBV7-9 and TRBJ1-2, the full variable domain reads DTGVSQNPRHKITKRGQNVTFRCDPISEHNRLYWYRQTLGQGPEFLTYFQNEAQLEKSRLLSDRFSAERPKGSFSTLEIQRTEQGDSAMYLCASSLDSVVSGYTFGSGTRLTVV.

The chain is built from TRBV5-1 and TRBJ1-1; D not resolved. The CDR3 runs 12 residues. CDR1 and CDR2 from the germline V gene are SGHRS and YFSETQ. Trimming took off 6 bases at V and 5 bases at J, with 11 bases between the two ends. Here the CDR3 reads CASMEEGTEAFF. The CDR3 nucleotides are TGCGCCAGCATGGAAGAGGGTACTGAAGCTTTCTTT.

V usage is TRBV30 and J usage is TRBJ2-7; 8 bases align to TRBD2. After removal of 5 bases from V and 4 bases from J, the junction contained 1 base not matched to a gene. The CDR3 runs 11 residues. From germline, CDR1 is GTSNPN and CDR2 SVGIG (reference sequence). The DNA of the CDR3 is TGTGCCTGGGGACTAGCATACGAGCAGTACTTC. Its protein is CAWGLAYEQYF.

The CDR3 sequence: CASSLGVALTGELFF. The CDR3 nucleotides are TGTGCCAGCAGCTTGGGCGTTGCCCTAACCGGGGAGCTGTTTTTT. The rearrangement joins TRBV13 to TRBJ2-2; unclear D gene. V lost 3 bases and J lost 5, with 13 bases in between. CDR1 and CDR2 from the germline V gene are PRHDT and FYEKMQ (reference sequence). This CDR3 comprises 15 residues.

V gene TRBV25-1 combines with J gene TRBJ1-6, with D possibly being TRBD1 (5 bases). V shed 0 bases and J shed 9 bases, with 12 bases lying between them. Germline V gene lookup returns CDR1 MGHDK and CDR2 SYGVNS. This CDR3 region has 15 residues. CDR3 loop: CASSEYNTGGSPLHF. Written as DNA, the CDR3 is TGTGCCAGCAGTGAATATAACACAGGTGGTTCACCCCTCCACTTT.

The rearrangement joins TRBV28 to TRBJ1-2; a possible D gene is TRBD1 (5 bases). The V and J ends lost 3 bases and 4 bases respectively, with 12 bases between them. The CDR3 is 14 residues long. CDR1 is MDHEN and CDR2 is SYDVKM in the germline V gene. The CDR3 DNA reads TGTGCCAGCAGTTTTCAGGGAATAAGCTATGGCTACACCTTC. Encoded protein: CASSFQGISYGYTF.

The DNA of the CDR3 is TGTGCCAGCAGTGCCTGGGGACAGTACTACACCTTC. Its translation is CASSAWGQYYTF. The chain employs TRBV6-1 and TRBJ1-2, with 7 bases identical to TRBD1. Germline V gene sequence: CDR1 MNHNS, CDR2 SASEGT. J lost 10 bases, V lost 4 bases, and 6 bases had no gene match. CDR3 length: 12 amino acids.

J is TRBJ2-5 and V is TRBV7-9, with 10 nucleotides matching TRBD1. The DNA end is a closer match to TRBJ2-7, so the J assignment may be wrong. The CDR3 has 16 residues. Germline CDR1 is SEHNR and CDR2 is FQNEAQ (reference sequence). CDR3 in DNA: TGTGCCAGCAGCCCTACCTCCGGGACAGGGGATGGCGAGCAGTACTTC. Its protein is CASSPTSGTGDGEQYF.

The chain uses TRBV30 and TRBJ1-2; 9 nucleotides agree with TRBD1. Germline V gene data show CDR1 as GTSNPN and CDR2 as SVGIG (reference sequence). V was clipped by 2 bases and J by 8 bases; unmatched bases: 12. The CDR3 contains 15 residues. The CDR3 nucleotides read TGTGCCTGGAGTCGGACAGGGGAAGGAACGGGAGGCTACACCTTC. It specifies CAWSRTGEGTGGYTF.

This clone was seen only a few times. Here the CDR3 reads CASSLQFSQYF. CDR3 DNA sequence: TGTGCCAGCAGCCTACAGTTTTCGCAGTATTTT. V is TRBV11-2 and J is TRBJ2-3; D is unresolved. The CDR3 is 11 amino acids. Germline V gene sequence: CDR1 SGHAT, CDR2 FQNNGV. V gave up 5 bases and J gave up 10 bases, with 10 bases separating them.

The V and J genes are TRBV5-6 and TRBJ2-7, with D possibly TRBD1 on 6 matching bases. Germline V CDR1 and CDR2: SGHDT, YYEEEE. The CDR3 consists of 15 residues. Trimming stripped 3 bases from V and 2 bases from J, with 15 bases between. The CDR3 region is CASSWSTGSPYEQYF. The DNA for the CDR3 is TGTGCCAGCAGCTGGAGTACAGGGTCCCCCTACGAGCAGTACTTC. The entire variable domain, with the rest obtained from reference TRBV5-6 and TRBJ2-7, is as follows: DAGVTQSPTHLIKTRGQQVTLRCSPKSGHDTVSWYQQALGQGPQFIFQYYEEEERQRGNFPDRFSGHQFPNYSSELNVNALLLGDSALYLCASSWSTGSPYEQYFGPGTRLTVT.

This sequence joins TRBV7-9 and TRBJ2-3, with D maybe TRBD2 (6 bases). Trimming removed 5 bases from V and 6 bases from J, with 9 bases in between. CDR1 and CDR2 (germline): SEHNR, FQNEAQ (reference sequence). The CDR3 consists of 12 residues. In DNA form, the CDR3 reads TGTGCCAGCAGCCGCCGGGGGGATACGCAGTATTTT. Translation gives CASSRRGDTQYF.

The chain is built from TRBV7-6 and TRBJ2-7; TRBD1 aligns across 7 bases. CDR1 and CDR2 from the germline V gene are SGHVS and FNYEAQ. V was pared by 4 bases and J by 0 bases, with 12 bases of the junction left unmatched. The CDR3 is made up of 17 amino acids. In DNA form, the CDR3 reads TGTGCCAGCAGCTCGGCCCCCCTCGGGACAGCCTCCTACGAGCAGTACTTC. Its protein is CASSSAPLGTASYEQYF.

The rearrangement joins TRBV27 to TRBJ1-2; perhaps TRBD1 as D (6 bases). Germline V gene data show CDR1 as MNHEY and CDR2 as SMNVEV (reference sequence). The CDR3 extends over 14 amino acids. The ends were cut back, 5 bases at V and 8 bases at J, with 18 bases in the middle. The CDR3 DNA is TGTGCCAGCAGTCCCTGGACAGATGATGGAGGCTACACCTTC. This encodes CASSPWTDDGGYTF.

The chain uses TRBV7-3 and TRBJ2-1, with 10 nucleotides matching TRBD2. After removal of 4 bases from V and 3 bases from J, the junction contained 9 bases not matched to a gene. Per germline, CDR1 SGHTA and CDR2 FQGTGA. The CDR3 has 17 residues. CDR3 sequence (DNA): TGTGCCAGCAGCTCCTTGAACCAGCGGGGGGGCTACAATGAGCAGTTCTTC. Amino acids: CASSSLNQRGGYNEQFF.

The chain has TRBV5-6 and TRBJ1-2; D remains unclear. V lost 1 base, J lost 1 base, and 14 bases lay in between. Germline V gene lookup returns CDR1 SGHDT and CDR2 YYEEEE. This CDR3 comprises 16 residues. CDR3 nucleotide sequence: TGTGCCAGCAGCTTGACGGGAGGAATGTTTAACTATGGCTACACCTTC. This codes for CASSLTGGMFNYGYTF.

This clone has just a few counts. This chain connects TRBV7-9 to TRBJ2-7; D not certain. From germline, CDR1 is SEHNR and CDR2 FQNEAQ (reference sequence). Trimming left V 5 bases short and J 2 bases short, with 10 bases between. This CDR3 has 13 residues. DNA of the CDR3: TGTGCCAGCAGCCCCACAGCACCCTACGAGCAGTACTTC. Its protein is CASSPTAPYEQYF.